The present entry profiles one T cell receptor (beta chain) with its context. Its antigen is unknown. V shed 1 base and J shed 1 base, with 9 bases lying between them. The CDR3 runs to 15 residues. CDR1 and CDR2 from the germline V gene are SGHRS and YFSETQ. Mixed chimerism was transient after nonmyeloablative marrow transplants from related graft donors. Unstimulated regulatory T cells (CD4+CD25+CD127-), CD4+CD25- non-regulatory cells, CD4 and CD8 cells were FACS-sorted from thawed PBMCs. The data were taken from a study of Tregs in tolerant kidney transplant recipients. TCRdb keeps only in-frame clones here, not all; method: immunoSEQ multiplex PCR. The sample has 100,000 or so clones, roughly 93% seen once. Study-level findings and limits: Antigen-driven expansion was suggested because donor-specific Tregs expanded more than all Tregs in tolerant patients. Expanding Tregs on activated donor B cells appeared to best identify donor-specific TCRbeta clones. Changing PCR primers prevented nucleotide comparison between some patients' samples.

The rearrangement joins TRBV5-1 to TRBJ1-3; D remains ambiguous. The sample consisted of CD4+ T cells from blood (PBMCs), taken 12 months after the transplant. This receptor was obtained from a human patient who received a combined kidney and bone marrow transplant. A subset of T cells may come from the graft donor. DNA for the CDR3: TGCGCCAGCAGCTTGAAGACGGGGTCTGGAAACACCATATATTTT. Amino acid sequence: CASSLKTGSGNTIYF.